These T cell receptor beta chains were read from a single sample in a study of beta chain features in type 1 diabetes. The protocol was immunoSEQ multiplex PCR, while the TCRdb copy is restricted to in-frame clones and leaves out a portion. The table has hundreds of thousands of clones, under 15% seen once. Specimen: naive CD4+ T cells from blood. These TCRs come from a man younger than 35 with type 1 diabetes. Both conserved end residues are part of each CDR3. The D gene is left open where the match is weak. Clone size is stated in some rows and not others, as once, few, many or a class when expanded.

v_gene: TRBV15; abundance: -; j_gene: TRBJ2-5; d_gene: TRBD1; CDR3nt: TGTGCCACCAGCCCGGACAGGGGGCGTAAGACCCAGTACTTC; CDR3aa: CATSPDRGRKTQYF
v_gene: TRBV30; abundance: -; j_gene: TRBJ1-3; d_gene: -; CDR3nt: TGTGCCTGGACAGCAACTCTAGCAAACACCATATATTTT; CDR3aa: CAWTATLANTIYF
v_gene: TRBV6-1; abundance: few; j_gene: TRBJ2-7; d_gene: -; CDR3nt: TGTGCCAGCCTCGGGTCCTGGGAAGGGTCCTACGAGCAGTACTTC; CDR3aa: CASLGSWEGSYEQYF
v_gene: TRBV29-1; abundance: -; j_gene: TRBJ2-7; d_gene: -; CDR3nt: TGCAGCGGGGCAGGGGACGGACACGAGCAGTACTTC; CDR3aa: CSGAGDGHEQYF
v_gene: TRBV4-1; abundance: few; j_gene: TRBJ1-5; d_gene: -; CDR3nt: TGCGCCAGCAGCCAAGATTGGGGGAAGAGGCAGCCCCAGCATTTT; CDR3aa: CASSQDWGKRQPQHF
v_gene: TRBV7-9; abundance: few; j_gene: TRBJ1-2; d_gene: TRBD1; CDR3nt: TGTGCCAGCAGTCACCCGGGACAGGGGTTTTCTGGCTACACCTTC; CDR3aa: CASSHPGQGFSGYTF
v_gene: TRBV11-2; abundance: -; j_gene: TRBJ1-1; d_gene: -; CDR3nt: TGTGCCAGCAGCTCGTTTCCGGGAAAGAACACTGAAGCTTTCTTT; CDR3aa: CASSSFPGKNTEAFF
v_gene: TRBV15; abundance: few; j_gene: TRBJ1-4; d_gene: -; CDR3nt: TGTGCCACCGGGCGGCCAGTTGCAACTAATGAAAAACTGTTTTTT; CDR3aa: CATGRPVATNEKLFF
v_gene: TRBV5-6; abundance: -; j_gene: TRBJ2-3; d_gene: TRBD2; CDR3nt: TGTGCCAGCAGCCTATCTAGCGGGGCGTACACAGATACGCAGTATTTT; CDR3aa: CASSLSSGAYTDTQYF
v_gene: TRBV28; abundance: -; j_gene: TRBJ1-2; d_gene: TRBD1; CDR3nt: TGTGCCAGCAGGGACAGGAACTATGGCTACACCTTC; CDR3aa: CASRDRNYGYTF
v_gene: TRBV28; abundance: -; j_gene: TRBJ1-2; d_gene: -; CDR3nt: TGTGCCAGCAGTTTTGGGAGAAACTATGGCTACACCTTC; CDR3aa: CASSFGRNYGYTF
v_gene: TRBV7-9; abundance: -; j_gene: TRBJ2-1; d_gene: -; CDR3nt: TGTGCCAGCAGTACTCCGGACTTCTCCCCGGTGGATGAGCAGTTCTTC; CDR3aa: CASSTPDFSPVDEQFF
v_gene: TRBV25-1; abundance: few; j_gene: TRBJ2-1; d_gene: -; CDR3nt: TGTGCCAGCAGGGGAGTTACCAATGAGCAGTTCTTC; CDR3aa: CASRGVTNEQFF
v_gene: TRBV7-2; abundance: -; j_gene: TRBJ2-3; d_gene: TRBD2; CDR3nt: TGTGCCAGCAGCTTAGTGGCGGGGGGAAGCACAGATACGCAGTATTTT; CDR3aa: CASSLVAGGSTDTQYF
v_gene: TRBV19; abundance: -; j_gene: TRBJ2-7; d_gene: -; CDR3nt: TGTGCCAGTAGTATAGCTTCTGGAGGGATCGGGAGCGAGCAGTACTTC; CDR3aa: CASSIASGGIGSEQYF
v_gene: TRBV29-1; abundance: -; j_gene: TRBJ1-1; d_gene: -; CDR3nt: TGCAGCGTTGAGAGGTTGAACACTGAAGCTTTCTTT; CDR3aa: CSVERLNTEAFF
v_gene: TRBV29-1; abundance: few; j_gene: TRBJ1-2; d_gene: -; CDR3nt: TGCAGCGTTGAAGAGGGGAACTATGGCTACACCTTC; CDR3aa: CSVEEGNYGYTF
v_gene: TRBV7-8; abundance: -; j_gene: TRBJ1-5; d_gene: -; CDR3nt: TGTGCCAGCAGCTTAGCGGGTGGGGGTCAGCCCCAGCATTTT; CDR3aa: CASSLAGGGQPQHF
v_gene: TRBV7-9; abundance: -; j_gene: TRBJ2-7; d_gene: -; CDR3nt: TGTGCCAGCAGCTTATCAGGGGCCATCATCTACGAGCAGTACTTC; CDR3aa: CASSLSGAIIYEQYF
v_gene: TRBV7-9; abundance: -; j_gene: TRBJ1-5; d_gene: -; CDR3nt: TGTGCCAGCAGCTTAGCGTCAGGGAATCAGCCCCAGCATTTT; CDR3aa: CASSLASGNQPQHF
v_gene: TRBV25-1; abundance: few; j_gene: TRBJ2-7; d_gene: -; CDR3nt: TGTGCCAGCAGTAACACGGCCTGGGGATACGAGCAGTACTTC; CDR3aa: CASSNTAWGYEQYF
v_gene: TRBV9; abundance: -; j_gene: TRBJ2-7; d_gene: -; CDR3nt: TGTGCCAGCAGCGCGGGGGCCGCTCCCTACGAGCAGTACTTC; CDR3aa: CASSAGAAPYEQYF
v_gene: TRBV12-5; abundance: -; j_gene: TRBJ2-1; d_gene: TRBD1; CDR3nt: TGTGCTAGTGGCCTTAATCGGGACAGCAACTACAATGAGCAGTTCTTC; CDR3aa: CASGLNRDSNYNEQFF
v_gene: TRBV14; abundance: -; j_gene: TRBJ2-3; d_gene: TRBD1; CDR3nt: TGTGCCAGCAGCCAAGGCTACTCAGGGGGCTACCGCACAGATACGCAGTATTTT; CDR3aa: CASSQGYSGGYRTDTQYF
v_gene: TRBV10-3; abundance: few; j_gene: TRBJ1-3; d_gene: -; CDR3nt: TGTGCCATCAGTGACTATGGCGGGGGCGTCTCTGGAAACACCATATATTTT; CDR3aa: CAISDYGGGVSGNTIYF
v_gene: TRBV16; abundance: -; j_gene: TRBJ1-2; d_gene: -; CDR3nt: TGTGCCAGCAGCCAATCAAGGGAGGGTTATGGCTACACCTTC; CDR3aa: CASSQSREGYGYTF
v_gene: TRBV4-1; abundance: few; j_gene: TRBJ2-3; d_gene: -; CDR3nt: TGCGCCAGCAGCCCCTACGACTGGGGGGCCGTTCGCACAGATACGCAGTATTTT; CDR3aa: CASSPYDWGAVRTDTQYF
v_gene: TRBV9; abundance: -; j_gene: TRBJ1-1; d_gene: -; CDR3nt: TGTGCCAGCAGCGTAGTCGGGGTGGGCACTGAAGCTTTCTTT; CDR3aa: CASSVVGVGTEAFF
v_gene: TRBV4-1; abundance: -; j_gene: TRBJ2-1; d_gene: TRBD2; CDR3nt: TGCGCCAGCAGCCAAGATGGGTCCAGCGGGGGGGCAAATGAGCAGTTCTTC; CDR3aa: CASSQDGSSGGANEQFF
v_gene: TRBV7-9; abundance: few; j_gene: TRBJ1-1; d_gene: -; CDR3nt: TGTGCCAGCAGCTTAAGTGTGAACACTGAAGCTTTCTTT; CDR3aa: CASSLSVNTEAFF
v_gene: TRBV7-6; abundance: -; j_gene: TRBJ1-1; d_gene: -; CDR3nt: TGTGCCAGCAGCTTAGCGATTGGTACGGACGCTTTCTTT; CDR3aa: CASSLAIGTDAFF
v_gene: TRBV2; abundance: -; j_gene: TRBJ2-5; d_gene: -; CDR3nt: TGTGCCAGCAGAGCTATGCGGACCCAGTACTTC; CDR3aa: CASRAMRTQYF
v_gene: TRBV6-5; abundance: few; j_gene: TRBJ2-1; d_gene: -; CDR3nt: TGTGCCAGCAGTTACGGACCTATCAATGAGCAGTTCTTC; CDR3aa: CASSYGPINEQFF
v_gene: TRBV28; abundance: few; j_gene: TRBJ1-3; d_gene: -; CDR3nt: TGTGCCAGCACCACCCCTCAGGGTGGAAACACCATATATTTT; CDR3aa: CASTTPQGGNTIYF
v_gene: TRBV5-1; abundance: few; j_gene: TRBJ2-1; d_gene: -; CDR3nt: TGCGCCAGCAGCTTGTCGGGGAGCTCCTACAATGAGCAGTTCTTC; CDR3aa: CASSLSGSSYNEQFF
v_gene: TRBV10-3; abundance: -; j_gene: TRBJ1-1; d_gene: -; CDR3nt: TGTGCCACCGGAGAGGCGATGAACACTGAAGCTTTCTTT; CDR3aa: CATGEAMNTEAFF
v_gene: TRBV13; abundance: -; j_gene: TRBJ1-2; d_gene: -; CDR3nt: TGTGCCAGCAGCTTAAGGCGTCCGGTCGGCTATGGCTACACCTTC; CDR3aa: CASSLRRPVGYGYTF